Following are 8 T cell receptor beta chains from one sample sequenced in a study of T cell responses to AZD1222 COVID-19 vaccine. Using immunoSEQ multiplex PCR, the repertoire was profiled, and TCRdb retains in-frame clones only, with some absent. The sample records under 150,000 clones, 84% being singletons. The sequences come from peripheral blood, collected 28 days after the second AZD1222 dose. Receptor source: an adult who received the AZD1222 COVID-19 vaccine.

DNA for the CDR3: TGTGCCAGCAGCCTAAACACCGGGGAGCTGTTTTTT. Protein sequence: CASSLNTGELFF. The rearrangement links TRBV28 to TRBJ2-2; D is undetermined. The CDR3 has 12 amino acids. V shed 6 bases and J shed 2 bases, with 4 bases lying between them. In germline, CDR1 is MDHEN, CDR2 SYDVKM.

J is TRBJ2-3 and V is TRBV28; 9 nucleotides agree with TRBD1. With V trimmed by 7 bases and J by 0 bases, 11 bases remained unmatched. In germline, CDR1 is MDHEN, CDR2 SYDVKM. This CDR3 spans 17 amino acids. CDR3 nucleotide sequence: TGTGCCAGCAAGGGGACAGGGCGACGATATAGCACAGATACGCAGTATTTT. Translating gives CASKGTGRRYSTDTQYF.

The chain carries TRBV2 and TRBJ1-5; D unresolved. This CDR3 is 14 amino acids long. Germline V gene lookup returns CDR1 SNHLY and CDR2 FYNNEI. Trimming cost V 3 bases and J 2 bases, with 8 bases left between them. The CDR3 sequence is CASSERSRNQPQHF. The CDR3, as DNA: TGTGCCAGCAGTGAGAGGTCGCGCAATCAGCCCCAGCATTTT.

The V gene is TRBV12-5, the J gene TRBJ1-1, with D possibly being TRBD1 (5 bases). Germline V gene lookup returns CDR1 LGHNT and CDR2 FRNRAP. Deletions cut 6 bases from V and 5 bases from J, with 16 bases between. The length of the CDR3 is 14 residues. For the CDR3, the DNA is TGTGCTAGTGGCCTGACAGTCGTGCGGACTGAAGCTTTCTTT. Translated: CASGLTVVRTEAFF.

The chain has TRBV9 and TRBJ1-2; no definite D call. This CDR3 region has 14 residues. CDR1 is SGDLS, CDR2 YYNGEE, per germline. V lost 0 bases to trimming and J lost 6 bases, with 12 bases between them. The CDR3 sequence: CASSVDWTDNGYTF. The CDR3 nucleotides are TGTGCCAGCAGCGTAGATTGGACGGATAATGGCTACACCTTC.

This chain joins TRBV5-5 and TRBJ1-2; TRBD1 matches 8 bases. The J segment lost 8 bases and the V segment lost 4 bases, leaving 10 bases of the junction unmatched. Germline V gene lookup returns CDR1 SGHKS and CDR2 YYEKEE (reference sequence). CDR3 size: 14 residues. The CDR3 protein is CASSGDPGTGGYTF. DNA for the CDR3: TGTGCCAGCAGCGGAGACCCCGGGACAGGAGGCTACACCTTC. Using reference TRBV5-5 and TRBJ1-2 for the parts outside the CDR3, the full variable domain is DAGVTQSPTHLIKTRGQQVTLRCSPISGHKSVSWYQQVLGQGPQFIFQYYEKEERGRGNFPDRFSARQFPNYSSELNVNALLLGDSALYLCASSGDPGTGGYTFGSGTRLTVV.

The rearrangement uses TRBV6-5 and TRBJ2-3; D might be TRBD1 or TRBD2, each matching 6 bases. Germline loops: CDR1 MNHEY, CDR2 SVGAGI. The V gene lost 8 bases and the J gene lost 2 bases, with 14 bases spanning the gap. CDR3 length equals 14 residues. The CDR3 is CASYRGGPTDTQYF. In DNA, the CDR3 is TGTGCCAGCTACCGAGGGGGGCCCACAGATACGCAGTATTTT.

The rearrangement links TRBV11-2 to TRBJ1-1, with D tentatively TRBD1 (5 bases). The CDR3 sequence is 13 residues long. CDR1 and CDR2 (germline): SGHAT, FQNNGV. V lost 3 bases and J lost 8, with 13 bases in between. This CDR3 reads CASSFWGEAEAFF. The CDR3 bases are TGTGCCAGCAGCTTCTGGGGGGAGGCCGAAGCTTTCTTT. Filled out from reference TRBV11-2 and TRBJ1-1, the complete variable domain reads EAGVAQSPRYKIIEKRQSVAFWCNPISGHATLYWYQQILGQGPKLLIQFQNNGVVDDSQLPKDRFSAERLKGVDSTLKIQPAKLEDSAVYLCASSFWGEAEAFFGQGTRLTVV.